Below are 31 T cell receptor beta chains sequenced from a single sample in a study of CD8 T cells in ankylosing spondylitis. Overall study findings and caveats: What appeared characteristic of ankylosing spondylitis blood was a TCR beta motif of several highly homologous variants.

These TCRs are of unknown antigen specificity. In TCRdb, the 5' RACE reads were re-called with MiXCR into one record per CDR3 protein. The table lists approximately 400,000 distinct CDR3 sequences, roughly a quarter of them singletons. Material: blood, either unsorted or a sorted T cell fraction (not recorded which). The receptor set was obtained from a male donor with ankylosing spondylitis.

The chain links TRBV2 to TRBJ2-1; TRBD1 aligns across 8 bases. Germline CDR1 and CDR2: SNHLY and FYNNEI. With V trimmed by 3 bases and J by 10 bases, 11 bases remained unmatched. The CDR3 spans 15 residues. The CDR3 coding sequence is TGTGCCAGCAGTGATTACGCTCAGGGGGCTAGGGAGCAGTTCTTC. Its protein is CASSDYAQGAREQFF.

The chain has TRBV20-1 and TRBJ1-3; no firm D call. With 6 bases removed from V and 0 bases from J, the gap between germline ends came to 6 bases. Germline assignment: CDR1 DFQATT and CDR2 SNEGSKA (reference sequence). The CDR3 totals 12 residues. The CDR3 sequence: CSAHSSGNTIYF. The CDR3 DNA sequence: TGCAGTGCGCATTCCTCTGGAAACACCATATATTTT.

The J gene is TRBJ2-3, the V gene TRBV12-3 or TRBV12-4, with 7 bases aligning to TRBD1. Trimming cost V 7 bases and J 8 bases; bases outside gene matches: 12. The CDR3 has 14 residues. This chain's CDR3 is CASIQQGRLGTQYF. CDR3 sequence (DNA): TGTGCCAGCATCCAACAGGGGCGATTAGGTACGCAGTATTTT.

In this sample, this clonotype turned up once. The V call is TRBV20-1, the J call TRBJ2-5, with 8 bases fitting TRBD2. Losses at the gene ends were 5 bases for V and 3 bases for J; bases not matched to a gene: 11. The CDR3 consists of 15 residues. Germline values: CDR1 DFQATT, CDR2 SNEGSKA (reference sequence). The CDR3: CSAEEAGVVKETQYF. The DNA of the CDR3 is TGCAGTGCTGAGGAAGCGGGAGTGGTGAAAGAGACCCAGTACTTC.

The sample holds many counts of this clonotype. This sequence joins TRBV29-1 and TRBJ2-1; D might be TRBD2 (6 bases). CDR3 length: 11 amino acids. Germline V gene lookup returns CDR1 SQVTM and CDR2 ANQGSEA. V dropped 7 bases and J dropped 10 bases, with 14 bases sitting between them. This chain's CDR3 is CSGGGKQEQFF. The DNA for the CDR3 is TGCAGCGGTGGCGGGAAACAGGAGCAGTTCTTC.

This clonotype was detected a few times. The genes are TRBV28 and TRBJ1-2, with D hard to call. CDR1 is MDHEN and CDR2 is SYDVKM in the germline V gene. CDR3 length: 13 amino acids. Trimming stripped 5 bases from V and 8 bases from J, with 15 bases between. The CDR3 bases are TGTGCCAGCAGTCCCGTCGCGGTCCGGGGCTACACCTTC. As protein: CASSPVAVRGYTF.

V usage is TRBV19 and J usage is TRBJ1-5; 10 bases are shared with TRBD1. The CDR3 is made up of 14 amino acids. V lost 7 bases to trimming and J lost 4 bases; unmatched junction nucleotides: 4. Germline assignment: CDR1 LNHDA and CDR2 SQIVND (reference sequence). The CDR3 sequence: CASIRTGGNQPQHF. CDR3 bases: TGTGCCAGTATTAGGACAGGGGGTAATCAGCCCCAGCATTTT.

This clonotype was observed a handful of times. J is TRBJ2-3 and V is TRBV11-1; TRBD2 agrees at 12 bases. Germline assignment: CDR1 SGHAT and CDR2 FQDESV (reference sequence). The ends lost 5 bases at V and 2 bases at J; junction bases unmatched: 11. The CDR3 loop spans 18 amino acids. CDR3 coding DNA: TGTGCCAGCAGCCCCGGGACTAGCGGGTCCCGGTACACAGATACGCAGTATTTT. Residues: CASSPGTSGSRYTDTQYF.

The V call is TRBV6-5, the J call TRBJ1-5, with D perhaps TRBD1 (5 bases). Germline V gives CDR1 MNHEY, CDR2 SVGAGI. Trimming shortened V by 2 bases and J by 2 bases, and 7 bases separated the two germline ends. The CDR3 extends over 14 amino acids. DNA of the CDR3: TGTGCCAGCAGTTACGGGGACGGCAATCAGCCCCAGCATTTT. Translation gives CASSYGDGNQPQHF.

This clonotype was found a few times. The chain links TRBV20-1 to TRBJ1-5; tentative D call: TRBD1 (6 bases). Germline CDR1 DFQATT, CDR2 SNEGSKA (reference sequence). The CDR3 totals 14 residues. V was shortened by 6 bases and J by 2 bases, with 14 bases between the two germline ends. The CDR3 sequence is CSALDRKGNQPQHF. CDR3 nucleotide sequence: TGCAGTGCCCTGGACAGAAAGGGCAATCAGCCCCAGCATTTT.

This chain connects TRBV7-9 to TRBJ2-7; D not resolved. The germline V gene has CDR1 SEHNR and CDR2 FQNEAQ (reference sequence). V lost 1 base, J lost 9 bases, and 10 bases lay in between. This CDR3 comprises 12 residues. The CDR3 loop reads CASSLESPGQYF. The DNA of the CDR3 is TGTGCCAGCAGCTTAGAATCGCCGGGGCAGTACTTC.

This clonotype has just a few counts. The chain employs TRBV14 and TRBJ1-2; tentative D call: TRBD1 (6 bases). This CDR3 has 13 amino acids. Germline lookup yields CDR1 SGHDN and CDR2 FVKESK. The ends were cut back, 5 bases at V and 4 bases at J, with 11 bases in the middle. CDR3 sequence reads: CASSFGQLYGYTF. CDR3 sequence (DNA): TGTGCCAGCAGCTTCGGACAGCTCTATGGCTACACCTTC. The full variable domain, in which reference TRBV14 and TRBJ1-2 provide the parts outside the CDR3, is EAGVTQFPSHSVIEKGQTVTLRCDPISGHDNLYWYRRVMGKEIKFLLHFVKESKQDESGMPNNRFLAERTGGTYSTLKVQPAELEDSGVYFCASSFGQLYGYTFGSGTRLTVV.

The gene calls are TRBV11-2 and TRBJ2-5; 7 bases are a match to TRBD2. Germline loops: CDR1 SGHAT, CDR2 FQNNGV. The CDR3 is made up of 14 amino acids. Unmatched junction bases numbered 6, after V lost 3 bases and J lost 5 bases. The CDR3 coding sequence is TGTGCCAGCAGCTTTGGCGGGAGTGAGGAGACCCAGTACTTC. This translates into CASSFGGSEETQYF.

This chain uses TRBV3-1 with TRBJ2-2; D gene unclear. Per the germline V gene, CDR1 is LGHDT and CDR2 is YNNKEL (reference sequence). The CDR3 extends over 19 amino acids. The V end lost 1 base, the J end lost 0 bases, and 18 bases lay between the germline ends. CDR3 nucleotides: TGTGCCAGCAGCCAAGTTCTACAGAAATTTCACGCGAACACCGGGGAGCTGTTTTTT. Its translation is CASSQVLQKFHANTGELFF.

The rearrangement links TRBV24-1 to TRBJ1-2; 9 bases fit TRBD1. This CDR3 has 15 residues. The V segment lost 1 base and the J segment 7 bases; nucleotides outside the gene matches: 6. Germline V lookup: CDR1 KGHDR, CDR2 SFDVKD. For the CDR3, the DNA is TGTGCCACCAGTGATTTCACAGGGGGCCTAGGTGGCTACACCTTC. It specifies CATSDFTGGLGGYTF.

The V call is TRBV18, the J call TRBJ2-1; 8 bases agree with TRBD1. The germline V gene has CDR1 KGHSH and CDR2 LQKENI. This CDR3 is built from 17 residues. The V gene end was trimmed by 4 bases and the J gene end by 5 bases; junction bases not matched to a gene: 13. The CDR3 bases are TGTGCCAGCTCACTTCGATCCGGGACAGGTGGGAACAATGAGCAGTTCTTC. This gives the protein CASSLRSGTGGNNEQFF.

The V gene is TRBV12-3 or TRBV12-4, the J gene TRBJ2-1, with 9 bases matching TRBD2. With 3 bases clipped from V and 6 bases from J, the junction kept 6 bases outside the gene matches. The CDR3 is made up of 15 amino acids. The CDR3 is CASSLGRGRVNEQFF. The DNA of the CDR3 is TGTGCCAGCAGTTTGGGTCGCGGGAGGGTCAATGAGCAGTTCTTC.

This sequence joins TRBV19 and TRBJ2-1; a weak D match, TRBD2 (6 bases). Germline CDR1 is LNHDA and CDR2 is SQIVND (reference sequence). Trimming stripped 2 bases from V and 7 bases from J, with 15 bases between. The CDR3 runs to 15 residues. The CDR3 sequence: CASSISGLPRNEQFF. Here the CDR3 DNA reads TGTGCCAGTAGTATATCAGGACTACCCCGGAATGAGCAGTTCTTC. Combining the CDR3 with reference TRBV19 and TRBJ2-1 gives the whole variable domain DGGITQSPKYLFRKEGQNVTLSCEQNLNHDAMYWYRQDPGQGLRLIYYSQIVNDFQKGDIAEGYSVSREKKESFPLTVTSAQKNPTAFYLCASSISGLPRNEQFFGPGTRLTVL.

CDR3 region: CATRNTGATNTGELFF. The DNA of the CDR3 is TGTGCCACCAGGAACACAGGGGCAACGAACACCGGGGAGCTGTTTTTT. The chain has TRBV24-1 and TRBJ2-2; TRBD1 matches 7 bases. CDR1 and CDR2 from the germline V gene are KGHDR and SFDVKD. J lost 0 bases, V lost 7 bases, and 7 bases had no gene match. The CDR3 is 16 residues long.

This clonotype was picked up a small number of times. The CDR3 DNA is TGCGCCAGCAGCTTGGTACTCGGGGAAGCTTTCTTT. Its protein product is CASSLVLGEAFF. This chain uses TRBV5-1 with TRBJ1-1, with D hard to call. This CDR3 spans 12 amino acids. Trimming stripped 0 bases from V and 8 bases from J, with 8 bases between. Per germline, CDR1 SGHRS and CDR2 YFSETQ.

The chain combines TRBV20-1 with TRBJ1-1; 8 bases line up with TRBD1. CDR3 size: 14 residues. The germline CDR1 and CDR2 sequences are DFQATT and SNEGSKA (reference sequence). Germline trimming cut 3 bases from V and 10 bases from J; bases unmatched to any gene: 13. The CDR3 DNA sequence: TGCAGTGCTAGTAGGGCAGGGGGCCCGGAGGTAGCTTTCTTT. Protein: CSASRAGGPEVAFF.

This clonotype occurred once. The rearrangement uses TRBV20-1 and TRBJ1-2; 9 bases fit TRBD1. Per the germline V gene, CDR1 is DFQATT and CDR2 is SNEGSKA (reference sequence). The CDR3 is made up of 13 amino acids. J was trimmed by 8 bases and V by 4 bases; bases with no gene match: 8. This CDR3 reads CSAIWTGERGYTF. In nucleotides, the CDR3 is TGCAGTGCTATCTGGACAGGGGAGAGAGGCTACACCTTC.

The chain couples TRBV20-1 to TRBJ2-7; no definite D call. Germline V gene data show CDR1 as DFQATT and CDR2 as SNEGSKA (reference sequence). The CDR3 runs to 13 residues. V gave up 0 bases and J gave up 7 bases, with 13 bases separating them. The CDR3 sequence: CSAREGMVGEQYF. The CDR3 DNA reads as TGCAGTGCTAGAGAGGGGATGGTCGGGGAGCAGTACTTC.

The chain joins TRBV20-1 to TRBJ2-1; no firm D call. Germline assignment: CDR1 DFQATT and CDR2 SNEGSKA (reference sequence). V was cut by 0 bases and J by 6 bases, with 15 bases left in between. The CDR3 spans 15 residues. The CDR3 sequence is CSARDVLGSSNEQFF. The CDR3 coding sequence is TGCAGTGCTAGAGACGTGCTAGGCAGCTCCAATGAGCAGTTCTTC.

V usage is TRBV7-9 and J usage is TRBJ2-3, with D possibly TRBD2 on 6 matching bases. Per germline, CDR1 SEHNR and CDR2 FQNEAQ (reference sequence). The CDR3 covers 16 residues. Deletions cut 2 bases from V and 4 bases from J, with 16 bases between. This CDR3 is CASSLFGDPGADTQYF. CDR3 nucleotides: TGTGCCAGCAGCTTATTTGGGGACCCGGGGGCAGATACGCAGTATTTT.

The V gene is TRBV11-1, the J gene TRBJ2-6, with a possible D match to TRBD1 (6 bases). V was pared by 5 bases and J by 0 bases, with 17 bases between. Per the germline V gene, CDR1 is SGHAT and CDR2 is FQDESV (reference sequence). The CDR3 extends over 18 amino acids. In DNA, the CDR3 is TGTGCCAGCAGCCGCCACAGGGAAACAAGCTCTGGGGCCAACGTCCTGACTTTC. It translates to CASSRHRETSSGANVLTF.

This clonotype came up a few times. V usage is TRBV12-3 or TRBV12-4 and J usage is TRBJ2-7; possible D gene TRBD1, 6 bases. CDR3 size: 13 residues. V lost 6 bases, J lost 5 bases, and 14 bases lay in between. The CDR3 loop reads CASSLQGKHEQYF. In DNA, the CDR3 is TGTGCCAGCAGCCTACAGGGAAAACACGAGCAGTACTTC.

The chain uses TRBV20-1 and TRBJ1-4; maybe TRBD1 (5 bases). The ends were cut back, 5 bases at V and 6 bases at J, with 19 bases in the middle. Germline lookup yields CDR1 DFQATT and CDR2 SNEGSKA (reference sequence). This CDR3 is 15 amino acids long. The CDR3 loop reads CSAPDSGTVDEKLFF. The CDR3 region has the DNA TGCAGTGCTCCCGATTCAGGGACGGTAGATGAAAAACTGTTTTTT.

This chain uses TRBV11-2 with TRBJ2-4; maybe TRBD1 (5 bases). The germline V gene encodes CDR1 SGHAT and CDR2 FQNNGV. The CDR3 has 17 amino acids. With 0 bases removed from V and 0 bases from J, the gap between germline ends came to 12 bases. In nucleotides, the CDR3 is TGTGCCAGCAGCTTAGAAAGGGGCGGTCTAGCCAAAAACATTCAGTACTTC. This encodes CASSLERGGLAKNIQYF. The variable domain in full, with the rest retrieved from reference TRBV11-2 and TRBJ2-4, is EAGVAQSPRYKIIEKRQSVAFWCNPISGHATLYWYQQILGQGPKLLIQFQNNGVVDDSQLPKDRFSAERLKGVDSTLKIQPAKLEDSAVYLCASSLERGGLAKNIQYFGAGTRLSVL.

The chain carries TRBV20-1 and TRBJ2-5, with unresolved D. This CDR3 region has 15 residues. Trimming removed 4 bases at V and 4 bases at J, with 19 bases between. Germline V gives CDR1 DFQATT, CDR2 SNEGSKA (reference sequence). CDR3 region: CSAKTLGGAGETQYF. CDR3 sequence (DNA): TGCAGTGCTAAAACCCTGGGTGGAGCCGGAGAGACCCAGTACTTC.

The chain couples TRBV15 to TRBJ2-3; 7 bases align to TRBD1. V lost 0 bases, J lost 4 bases, and 1 base stayed unmatched. This CDR3 contains 14 residues. CDR1 and CDR2 from the germline V gene are LNHNV and YYDKDF (reference sequence). CDR3 DNA: TGTGCCACCAGCAGAGATCAGGGGGCAGATACGCAGTATTTT. Translated: CATSRDQGADTQYF.